This T cell receptor beta chain was captured by sequencing in a study of cytomegalovirus exposure and HLA in healthy donors. This PCR relied on a set of 60 Vbeta primers and 13 Jbeta primers. Repertoires were generated with immunoSEQ multiplex PCR, while TCRdb's copy carries only in-frame clones and drops some. The table has 90,000 to 100,000 clones, around 74% seen once. The length of the CDR3 is 14 residues. Germline loops: CDR1 SGHDT, CDR2 YYEEEE. The germline V and J ends were trimmed by 1 base and 0 bases, with 7 bases remaining between them. Sequencing input: PBMCs. The clonotype originates from a male donor in good health and CMV-seronegative. The chain joins TRBV5-6 to TRBJ1-2, with D unresolved. The CDR3 protein is CASSLSVANYGYTF. The CDR3 DNA reads TGTGCCAGCAGCTTGAGCGTAGCTAACTATGGCTACACCTTC.